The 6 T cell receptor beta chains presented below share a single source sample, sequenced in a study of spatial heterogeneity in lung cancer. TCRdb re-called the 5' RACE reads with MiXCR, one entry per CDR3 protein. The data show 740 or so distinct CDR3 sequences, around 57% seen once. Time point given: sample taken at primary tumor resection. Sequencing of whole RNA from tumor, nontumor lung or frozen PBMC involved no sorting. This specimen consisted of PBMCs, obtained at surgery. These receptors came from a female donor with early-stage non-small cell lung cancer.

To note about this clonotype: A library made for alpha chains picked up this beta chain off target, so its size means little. The DNA for the CDR3 is TGTGCCAGTACCGAGGGAGCGGGAGATGTGGAGACCCAGTACTTC. Its translation is CASTEGAGDVETQYF. This sequence joins TRBV6-2 or TRBV6-3 and TRBJ2-5; 8 positions agree with TRBD2. The CDR3 length is 15 residues. Germline V lookup: CDR1 MNHEY, CDR2 SVGEGT. Germline trimming cut 9 bases from V and 5 bases from J; bases unmatched to any gene: 14.

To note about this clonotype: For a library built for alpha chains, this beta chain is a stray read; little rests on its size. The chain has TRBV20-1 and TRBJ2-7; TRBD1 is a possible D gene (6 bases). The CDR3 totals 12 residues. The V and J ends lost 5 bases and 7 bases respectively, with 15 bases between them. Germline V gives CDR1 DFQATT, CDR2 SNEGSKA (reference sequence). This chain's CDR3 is CSAGKGDTEQYF. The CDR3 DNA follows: TGCAGTGCTGGGAAAGGGGACACAGAGCAGTACTTC.

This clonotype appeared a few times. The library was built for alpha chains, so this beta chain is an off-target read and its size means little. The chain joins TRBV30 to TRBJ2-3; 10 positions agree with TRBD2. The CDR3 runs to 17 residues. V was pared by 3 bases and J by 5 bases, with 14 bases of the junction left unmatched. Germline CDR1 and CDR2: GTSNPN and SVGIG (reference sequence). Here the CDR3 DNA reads TGTGCCTGGAGGAACCCCTGGCTAGCGGGAGACAAAGATACGCAGTATTTT. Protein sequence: CAWRNPWLAGDKDTQYF.

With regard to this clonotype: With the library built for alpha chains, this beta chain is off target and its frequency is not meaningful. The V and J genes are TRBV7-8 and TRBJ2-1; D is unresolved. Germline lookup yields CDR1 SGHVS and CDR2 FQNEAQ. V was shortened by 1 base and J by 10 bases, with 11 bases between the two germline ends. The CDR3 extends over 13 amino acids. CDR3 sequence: CASSLEARLEQFF. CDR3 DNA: TGTGCCAGCAGCTTAGAAGCGAGGTTGGAGCAGTTCTTC.

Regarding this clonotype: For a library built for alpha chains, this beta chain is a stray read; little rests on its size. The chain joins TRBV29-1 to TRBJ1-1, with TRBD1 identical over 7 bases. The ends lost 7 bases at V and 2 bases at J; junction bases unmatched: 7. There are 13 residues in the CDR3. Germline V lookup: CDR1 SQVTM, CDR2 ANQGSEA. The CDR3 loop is CSAQGQLNTEAFF. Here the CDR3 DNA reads TGCAGCGCGCAGGGACAGTTAAACACTGAAGCTTTCTTT.

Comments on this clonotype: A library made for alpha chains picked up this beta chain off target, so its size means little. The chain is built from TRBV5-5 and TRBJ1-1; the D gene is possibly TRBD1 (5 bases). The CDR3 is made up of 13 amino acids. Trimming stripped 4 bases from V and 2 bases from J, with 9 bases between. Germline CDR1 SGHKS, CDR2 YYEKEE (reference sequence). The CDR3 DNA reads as TGTGCCAGCAGCCAAGGGGTAAACACTGAAGCTTTCTTT. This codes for CASSQGVNTEAFF.